This T cell receptor (beta chain) was retrieved from a study of T cells in Graves' hyperthyroidism and ophthalmopathy. Amplification targeted TCR beta CDR3 regions from RNA transcripts. Researchers ran a first-round RT-PCR on the TCR CDR3 using the HTBI primer set. TCRdb re-called the multiplex PCR reads with MiXCR, one entry per CDR3 protein. This repertoire shows hundreds of thousands of distinct CDR3 sequences, roughly a sixth found once; its top ten account for roughly 3%. This clonotype was seen ten or more times. Reasons for excluding patients were uncontrolled infection, other autoimmune disease, pregnancy or lactation. This receptor was obtained from a woman aged 40 to 55 with Graves' ophthalmopathy. Sequencing used blood.

DNA of the CDR3: TGTGCCAGCTCACCAGTCCCCACACATTACCAGCAGTACTTC. Amino acids: CASSPVPTHYQQYF. V usage is TRBV18 and J usage is TRBJ2-7; no reliable D call. Deletions cut 2 bases from V and 8 bases from J, with 16 bases between. CDR3 size: 14 residues. Germline values: CDR1 KGHSH, CDR2 LQKENI. The full variable domain, rest sourced from reference TRBV18 and TRBJ2-7, is NAGVMQNPRHLVRRRGQEARLRCSPMKGHSHVYWYRQLPEEGLKFMVYLQKENIIDESGMPKERFSAEFPKEGPSILRIQQVVRGDSAAYFCASSPVPTHYQQYFGPGTRLTVT.